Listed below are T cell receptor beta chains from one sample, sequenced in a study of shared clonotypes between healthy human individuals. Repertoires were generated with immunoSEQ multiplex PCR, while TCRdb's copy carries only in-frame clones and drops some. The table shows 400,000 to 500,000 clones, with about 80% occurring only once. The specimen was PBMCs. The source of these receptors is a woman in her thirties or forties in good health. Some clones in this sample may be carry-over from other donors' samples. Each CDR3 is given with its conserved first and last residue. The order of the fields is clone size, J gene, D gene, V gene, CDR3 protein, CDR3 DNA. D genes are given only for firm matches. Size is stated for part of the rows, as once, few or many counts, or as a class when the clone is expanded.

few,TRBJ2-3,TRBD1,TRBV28,CAITEFGQGTQYF,TGTGCCATCACTGAATTCGGACAGGGGACGCAGTATTTT
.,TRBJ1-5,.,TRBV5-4,CASSLYGVGQPQHF,TGTGCCAGCAGCTTGTACGGGGTTGGCCAGCCCCAGCATTTT
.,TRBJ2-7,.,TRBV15,CATSRVMRSSYEQYF,TGTGCCACCAGCAGAGTCATGCGGAGCTCCTACGAGCAGTACTTC
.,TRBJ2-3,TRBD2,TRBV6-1,CASSGGLATSTDTQYF,TGTGCCAGCAGTGGGGGACTAGCGACTAGCACAGATACGCAGTATTTT
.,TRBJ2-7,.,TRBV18,CASSPGGEQYF,TGTGCCAGCTCTCCCGGGGGCGAGCAGTACTTC
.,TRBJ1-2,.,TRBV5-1,CASSLEGRHINYGYTF,TGCGCCAGCAGCTTGGAAGGCAGGCACATCAACTATGGCTACACCTTC
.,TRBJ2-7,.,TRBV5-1,CASSLSSETYEQYF,TGCGCCAGCAGCTTATCATCCGAAACCTACGAGCAGTACTTC
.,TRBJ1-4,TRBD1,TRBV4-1,CASSQPTRDRKLFF,TGCGCCAGCAGCCAACCGACCCGGGACAGAAAACTGTTTTTT
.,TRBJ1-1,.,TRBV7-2,CASSLMLNTEAFF,TGTGCCAGCAGCTTAATGTTGAACACTGAAGCTTTCTTT
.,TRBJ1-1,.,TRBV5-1,CASSLSGVGRTEAFF,TGCGCCAGCAGCTTATCAGGGGTGGGGCGCACTGAAGCTTTCTTT
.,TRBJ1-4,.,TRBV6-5,CASSRSQANEKLFF,TGTGCCAGCAGTCGCAGTCAAGCCAATGAAAAACTGTTTTTT
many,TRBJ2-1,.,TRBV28,CASSSHRTEERGNEQFF,TGTGCCAGCAGTTCGCACAGGACGGAGGAAAGAGGCAATGAGCAGTTCTTC
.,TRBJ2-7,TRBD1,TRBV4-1,CASSFGTGGYEQYF,TGCGCCAGCAGCTTCGGGACAGGGGGATACGAGCAGTACTTC
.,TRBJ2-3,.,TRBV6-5,CASRPPGADTQYF,TGTGCCAGCAGACCCCCGGGGGCAGATACGCAGTATTTT
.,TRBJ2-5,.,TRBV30,CAWRRGETQYF,TGTGCCTGGAGACGGGGAGAGACCCAGTACTTC
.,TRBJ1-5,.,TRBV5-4,CASSSDGYEQPQHF,TGTGCCAGCAGCTCCGACGGCTACGAACAGCCCCAGCATTTT
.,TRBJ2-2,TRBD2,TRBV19,CASSKTSGRASNTGELFF,TGTGCCAGTAGTAAGACTAGCGGGAGGGCCTCGAACACCGGGGAGCTGTTTTTT
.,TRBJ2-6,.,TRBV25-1,CASSGPPQGSGANVLTF,TGTGCCAGCAGTGGGCCACCCCAGGGTTCTGGGGCCAACGTCCTGACTTTC
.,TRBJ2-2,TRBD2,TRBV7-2,CASSLAPGRGTGELFF,TGTGCCAGCAGCTTAGCGCCCGGGAGGGGTACCGGGGAGCTGTTTTTT
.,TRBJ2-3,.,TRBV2,CASPPPGGVADTQYF,TGTGCCAGCCCTCCCCCGGGGGGCGTCGCAGATACGCAGTATTTT
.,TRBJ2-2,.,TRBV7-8,CASSLLLNTGELFF,TGTGCCAGCAGCCTCCTTCTAAACACCGGGGAGCTGTTTTTT
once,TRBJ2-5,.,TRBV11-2,CASRVSSREQYF,TGTGCCAGCAGGGTCTCTTCGAGAGAGCAGTACTTC
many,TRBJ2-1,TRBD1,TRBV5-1,CASSPGQGYNEQFF,TGCGCCAGCAGCCCGGGACAGGGTTACAATGAGCAGTTCTTC
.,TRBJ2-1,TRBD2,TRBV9,CASSVALAGYEQFF,TGTGCCAGCAGCGTAGCACTAGCGGGATATGAGCAGTTCTTC
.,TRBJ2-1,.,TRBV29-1,CSYQGYQSGFWYNEQFF,TGCAGCTACCAAGGTTACCAATCGGGATTTTGGTACAATGAGCAGTTCTTC